Sequencing of this T cell receptor beta chain was carried out in a study of blood T cell dynamics during melanoma immunotherapy. TCRdb's copy holds only in-frame clones and misses some; the assay was immunoSEQ multiplex PCR. The sample lists roughly 2,000 clones, around 93% occurring once. Germline trimming cut 6 bases from V and 7 bases from J; bases unmatched to any gene: 17. There are 16 residues in the CDR3. The V gene's germline CDR1 is LNHDA and CDR2 SQIVND (reference sequence). Time point here: week 3, after first cycle of checkpoint inhibitor. The V gene is TRBV19, the J gene TRBJ1-1; the match to TRBD1 covers 7 bases. The origin of this receptor is a human donor with melanoma. The sample was effector memory CD8+ T cells from blood, taken from a patient treated with checkpoint blockade. The CDR3 reads CASSRSPQPGQSEAFF. The CDR3 DNA follows: TGTGCCAGTAGCCGATCGCCACAGCCGGGACAGAGTGAAGCTTTCTTT.